Below, 9 T cell receptor beta chains from the same sample are listed, as sequenced in a study of blood T cells in healthy people across ages. Primers used in a second PCR of about 6 to 12 cycles were a sample-barcoded 5' primer and a J-beta primer mix. TCRdb reprocessed the 5' RACE reads with MiXCR, giving one entry per CDR3 protein. Of over 600,000 distinct CDR3 sequences listed, 40% to 45% are singletons. Sequencing used blood. These receptors were taken from a man older than 75 in good health.

This chain uses TRBV5-5 with TRBJ1-1; D not certain. CDR1 SGHKS and CDR2 YYEKEE come from the germline V gene (reference sequence). This CDR3 has 13 amino acids. The V and J ends lost 5 bases and 4 bases respectively, with 12 bases between them. The CDR3 DNA sequence: TGTGCCAGCAGGATAGGGTTGCCCACTGAAGCTTTCTTT. Protein sequence: CASRIGLPTEAFF. Using reference TRBV5-5 and TRBJ1-1 for the parts outside the CDR3, the full variable domain is DAGVTQSPTHLIKTRGQQVTLRCSPISGHKSVSWYQQVLGQGPQFIFQYYEKEERGRGNFPDRFSARQFPNYSSELNVNALLLGDSALYLCASRIGLPTEAFFGQGTRLTVV.

The V gene is TRBV28, the J gene TRBJ1-4; D not resolved. V lost 6 bases, J lost 7 bases, and 9 bases lay in between. The CDR3 is 12 residues long. CDR1 is MDHEN, CDR2 SYDVKM, per germline. The CDR3 coding sequence is TGTGCCAGCAGAGAGAGCCTTGAAAAACTGTTTTTT. Encoded protein: CASRESLEKLFF.

The chain's CDR3 is CASSVEGGVRGYGYTF. DNA for the CDR3: TGTGCCAGCAGCGTAGAGGGGGGGGTGAGGGGCTATGGCTACACCTTC. V and J are TRBV9 and TRBJ1-2, with D perhaps matching TRBD1 (6 bases). CDR1 is SGDLS and CDR2 is YYNGEE in the germline V gene. Trimming cost V 0 bases and J 4 bases, with 16 bases left between them. The CDR3 length is 16 residues.

This clonotype was observed a few times. The chain uses TRBV2 and TRBJ2-5; TRBD1 aligns across 8 bases. Germline CDR1 is SNHLY and CDR2 is FYNNEI. V lost 4 bases to trimming and J lost 4 bases; unmatched junction nucleotides: 8. The length of the CDR3 is 15 residues. The CDR3 bases are TGTGCCAGCAGTGCGGCAGGGGGCCGGGCAGAGACCCAGTACTTC. As protein: CASSAAGGRAETQYF.

J is TRBJ2-1 and V is TRBV7-2; D unclear. Germline assignment: CDR1 SGHTA and CDR2 FQGNSA. This CDR3 has 14 amino acids. The ends were cut back, 1 base at V and 7 bases at J, with 11 bases in the middle. The CDR3 here is CASSLVLFENEQFF. CDR3 sequence (DNA): TGTGCCAGCAGCTTAGTGCTTTTTGAGAATGAGCAGTTCTTC.

The V gene is TRBV20-1, the J gene TRBJ2-1; D is unresolved. CDR3 size: 11 residues. V lost 6 bases to trimming and J lost 10 bases, with 13 bases between them. Germline values: CDR1 DFQATT, CDR2 SNEGSKA (reference sequence). In nucleotides, the CDR3 is TGCAGTGCGGAGAGATCGAGGGAGCAGTTCTTC. Translation: CSAERSREQFF.

This chain connects TRBV11-1 to TRBJ1-6; 7 nucleotides line up with TRBD1. The trim removed 5 bases at V and 6 bases at J, leaving 10 bases unmatched. The CDR3 is 16 amino acids. In germline, CDR1 is SGHAT, CDR2 FQDESV (reference sequence). CDR3 DNA: TGTGCCAGCAGCCCCCAACCGGGACAGACTAATTCACCCCTCCACTTT. Translation: CASSPQPGQTNSPLHF. Full variable domain (missing parts from reference TRBV11-1 and TRBJ1-6): EAEVAQSPRYKITEKSQAVAFWCDPISGHATLYWYRQILGQGPELLVQFQDESVVDDSQLPKDRFSAERLKGVDSTLKIQPAELGDSAMYLCASSPQPGQTNSPLHFGNGTRLTVT.

With regard to this clonotype: This may be a read error, as it is one base from a much larger clone. Here the CDR3 DNA reads TGCAGCACAGGGACTAGCGGGTACCAAGAGACCCAGTACTTC. Translated: CSTGTSGYQETQYF. This chain uses TRBV29-1 with TRBJ2-5; 12 bases match TRBD2. J lost 0 bases, V lost 8 bases, and 4 bases had no gene match. The CDR3 consists of 14 residues. The germline V gene has CDR1 SQVTM and CDR2 ANQGSEA.

This chain connects TRBV4-3 to TRBJ2-3, with unresolved D. V was cut by 0 bases and J by 1 base, with 8 bases left in between. The germline CDR1 and CDR2 sequences are LGHNA and YSLEER. There are 15 residues in the CDR3. In nucleotides, the CDR3 is TGCGCCAGCAGCCAAGATCCGGATGGCACAGATACGCAGTATTTT. Translating gives CASSQDPDGTDTQYF.